This TCR beta chain is from a study of T cells in Graves' hyperthyroidism and ophthalmopathy. Whole-study results and caveats: Blood held most thyroid clonotypes expanded above 0.001 frequency. In simple terms, a model built on 13 V-J features told ophthalmopathy apart from stable hyperthyroidism.

This clonotype was seen repeatedly, ten times or more. Its antigen is not identified. Using RNA transcripts as the source, TCR beta CDR3 regions were amplified. Using the HTBI primer set, a first-round RT-PCR was run on the TCR CDR3. TCRdb re-called the multiplex PCR reads with MiXCR, one entry per CDR3 protein. This table holds around 540,000 distinct CDR3 sequences, about half found once. For Graves' hyperthyroidism to be stable, ophthalmopathy could not progress within 18 months. Patients were excluded because of uncontrolled infection, other autoimmune disease, pregnancy or lactation. The CDR3 runs 12 residues. Germline assignment: CDR1 DFQATT and CDR2 SNEGSKA (reference sequence). Trimming removed 2 bases from V and 7 bases from J, with 11 bases in between.

This chain uses TRBV20-1 with TRBJ1-2; D is ambiguous. Sequencing was carried out using peripheral blood or thyroid tissue (not recorded which). This receptor was identified in a young woman with Graves' hyperthyroidism. The CDR3, as DNA: TGCAGTGCTAGACCCCGCGCGGTTGGCTACACCTTC. Its protein is CSARPRAVGYTF.